The 6 T cell receptor beta chains presented below share a single source sample, sequenced in a study of blood T cell repertoires in COVID-19 (dated by TCRdb to 2020 to 2021). The protocol used for the library was the immunoSEQ multiplex PCR assay. TCRdb took over this immuneACCESS table, retaining in-frame rearrangements with V and J assigned. Such tables are incomplete; in checked studies, under half of the missing clones stem from an unresolved V gene, and the remainder is unexplained. The sample profile shows around 160,000 clones; about nine tenths of them were found once. Together, the top ten hold about 2% of the sample. Sequences were obtained from peripheral blood. These TCRs come from a man between 18 and 29 years old with acute or convalescent COVID-19.

The chain employs TRBV6-1 and TRBJ2-7, with 12 bases matching TRBD1. Trimming took 4 bases from V and 7 from J; bases not matched to a gene: 11. This CDR3 contains 16 residues. Germline CDR1 reads MNHNS; CDR2 reads SASEGT. CDR3 bases: TGTGCCAGCAGTGGGACATCCGGGACAGGGGGCGTGGAGCAGTACTTC. It specifies CASSGTSGTGGVEQYF.

This clone has only one observation. The chain combines TRBV18 with TRBJ1-1; tentative D call: TRBD1 (5 bases). CDR3 size: 12 residues. The ends were cut back, 3 bases at V and 3 bases at J, with 5 bases in the middle. Germline CDR1 KGHSH, CDR2 LQKENI. Written as DNA, the CDR3 is TGTGCCAGCTCACCGACAGACACTGAAGCTTTCTTT. Its protein product is CASSPTDTEAFF. The variable domain in full, with the rest retrieved from reference TRBV18 and TRBJ1-1, is NAGVMQNPRHLVRRRGQEARLRCSPMKGHSHVYWYRQLPEEGLKFMVYLQKENIIDESGMPKERFSAEFPKEGPSILRIQQVVRGDSAAYFCASSPTDTEAFFGQGTRLTVV.

Concerning this clone: Other DNA sequences of this sample code for an identical CDR3. J is TRBJ1-2 and V is TRBV27; 8 nucleotides align to TRBD1. The CDR3 contains 14 residues. Unmatched junction bases numbered 6, after V lost 5 bases and J lost 4 bases. Germline V gene data show CDR1 as MNHEY and CDR2 as SMNVEV (reference sequence). The chain's CDR3 is CASSLGQGGYGYTF. The CDR3 DNA follows: TGTGCCAGCAGTCTAGGACAGGGAGGCTATGGCTACACCTTC.

The genes are TRBV11-2 and TRBJ1-1; TRBD1 aligns across 9 bases. The CDR3 length is 16 residues. Germline CDR1 is SGHAT and CDR2 is FQNNGV. With 5 bases clipped from V and 5 bases from J, the junction kept 12 bases outside the gene matches. The CDR3 loop reads CASSLGQGSYTTEAFF. The DNA for the CDR3 is TGTGCCAGCAGCCTAGGACAGGGGTCGTATACGACTGAAGCTTTCTTT.

This clone was seen once. V usage is TRBV30 and J usage is TRBJ1-1; D remains unclear. Germline CDR1 reads GTSNPN; CDR2 reads SVGIG (reference sequence). With 0 bases removed from V and 9 bases from J, the gap between germline ends came to 17 bases. The length of the CDR3 is 14 residues. The CDR3 loop reads CAWSVPGRETKAFF. The DNA of the CDR3 is TGTGCCTGGAGTGTACCCGGACGGGAGACCAAAGCTTTCTTT.

V gene TRBV18 combines with J gene TRBJ1-1; D unresolved. Germline V gives CDR1 KGHSH, CDR2 LQKENI. The CDR3 loop spans 15 amino acids. V was pared by 3 bases and J by 5 bases, with 16 bases between. The CDR3 nucleotides read TGTGCCAGCTCACCCGGGCCTTTCGGGGAAACTGAAGCTTTCTTT. Translated, it gives CASSPGPFGETEAFF.